One T cell receptor (beta chain) is described in this entry. The data originate from a study of T cells in Graves' hyperthyroidism and ophthalmopathy. The V gene end was trimmed by 0 bases and the J gene end by 5 bases; junction bases not matched to a gene: 5. Germline V gene lookup returns CDR1 GTSNPN and CDR2 SVGIG (reference sequence). The CDR3 length is 15 residues. Amplified regions were TCR beta CDR3 sequences from RNA transcripts. With the HTBI primer set, the TCR CDR3 went through a first round of RT-PCR. TCRdb analysed the multiplex PCR reads with MiXCR anew, one entry per CDR3 protein. The sample yields some 490,000 distinct CDR3 sequences, about 20% seen once. Thyroid ultrasound, orbital computed tomography, clinical symptoms, and serum thyroxine and TRAb underpinned diagnoses. From approximately 9.1 ml of fresh peripheral blood, PBMCs were isolated.

The source is a woman between 65 and 79 years old with Graves' ophthalmopathy. The specimen was blood. The V and J genes are TRBV30 and TRBJ2-3, with TRBD2 matching over 10 bases. CDR3 residues: CAWSVAGGLGDTQYF. The CDR3 region has the DNA TGTGCCTGGAGTGTAGCGGGAGGGTTAGGAGATACGCAGTATTTT. Drawing the rest from reference TRBV30 and TRBJ2-3, the complete variable domain is SQTIHQWPATLVQPVGSPLSLECTVEGTSNPNLYWYRQAAGRGLQLLFYSVGIGQISSEVPQNLSASRPQDRQFILSSKKLLLSDSGFYLCAWSVAGGLGDTQYFGPGTRLTVL.